This is a list of T cell receptor beta chains from one sample in a study of T-cell reconstitution after alpha-beta-depleted transplantation in children. TCRdb fed the PCR reads into MiXCR, producing one record per CDR3 protein. The sample includes some 250,000 distinct CDR3 sequences, 12% of them seen just once. The sample consisted of PBMCs from the stem cell graft donor, taken from the stem cell graft. The receptors originated from a human donor who donated a stem cell graft to a child with acute lymphoblastic leukemia. CDR3s include the opening cysteine and the closing phenylalanine or tryptophan. The D gene is left open where the match is weak. Expanded clones are given a class, and other clones once, few, many or no size at all.

CDR3 length,V gene,J gene,D gene,clone size,CDR3 DNA,CDR3 protein
17,TRBV3-1,TRBJ2-2,-,many,TGTGCCAGCAGCCAAGAAGCACAGTCCTATGGCACCGGGGAGCTGTTTTTT,CASSQEAQSYGTGELFF
14,TRBV5-1,TRBJ2-7,TRBD1,many,TGCGCCAGCAGCCACGGGGACAGCAGCTACGAGCAGTACTTC,CASSHGDSSYEQYF
14,TRBV28,TRBJ2-3,-,many,TGTGCCATCGGAAGAATGACAGCCACAGATACGCAGTATTTT,CAIGRMTATDTQYF
15,TRBV20-1,TRBJ1-2,-,many,TGCAGTGCTAGAGATCCCACCGGACCCAACTATGGCTACACCTTC,CSARDPTGPNYGYTF
17,TRBV19,TRBJ2-6,-,many,TGTGCCAGTAACATGACCCCTCGGGTAACCGGGGCCAACGTCCTGACTTTC,CASNMTPRVTGANVLTF
19,TRBV19,TRBJ1-2,-,-,TGTGCCAGTGACGCTTATACCGGGACACCACTTCCCCCAAGCTATGGCTACACCTTC,CASDAYTGTPLPPSYGYTF
16,TRBV9,TRBJ2-7,TRBD2,many,TGTGCCAGCAGCGTAGAACTAGCGGGGAATCTCTACGAGCAGTACTTC,CASSVELAGNLYEQYF
13,TRBV9,TRBJ2-5,-,many,TGTGCCAGCAGCGTAGGGGATGGTGGGACCCAGTACTTC,CASSVGDGGTQYF
14,TRBV6-1,TRBJ1-3,TRBD1,many,TGTGCCAGCAGCGAGGGACAGGGTGGAAACACCATATATTTT,CASSEGQGGNTIYF
15,TRBV7-2,TRBJ2-3,TRBD2,many,TGTGCCAGCAGCTTGTCTAGCGGGTGGGGAGATACGCAGTATTTT,CASSLSSGWGDTQYF
12,TRBV7-2,TRBJ2-1,-,many,TGTGCCAGCAGCTTAGAGGTCGCCAAGCAGTTCTTC,CASSLEVAKQFF
14,TRBV20-1,TRBJ2-4,-,many,TGCAGTGCTGGAAAAGAACACGGACGCTACATTCAGTACTTC,CSAGKEHGRYIQYF
15,TRBV5-1,TRBJ2-5,-,many,TGCGCCAGCAGCTTGGTTAAACCGGGATGGGAGACCCAGTACTTC,CASSLVKPGWETQYF
15,TRBV5-4,TRBJ2-1,-,many,TGTGCCAGCAGGTCCCCCATTGAGACCGCCCATGAGCAGTTCTTC,CASRSPIETAHEQFF
17,TRBV5-1,TRBJ2-1,-,many,TGCGCCAGCAGCTTGGTGGGCCCCCATGGAGCCTACAATGAGCAGTTCTTC,CASSLVGPHGAYNEQFF
17,TRBV28,TRBJ2-1,TRBD2,many,TGTGCCAGCAGTTTACTAGCGGGAGGCCCCCCCATCAATGAGCAGTTCTTC,CASSLLAGGPPINEQFF
13,TRBV30,TRBJ1-2,-,-,TGTGCCTGGAGTGTAGGGGCTCGTGATGGCTACACCTTC,CAWSVGARDGYTF
14,TRBV7-2,TRBJ2-7,-,many,TGTGCCAGCAGCCTCGGACCTTTGGGTAACGAGCAGTACTTC,CASSLGPLGNEQYF
13,TRBV5-6,TRBJ2-5,-,many,TGTGCCAGCAGCTTTCTGGGGCAAGAGACCCAGTACTTC,CASSFLGQETQYF
13,TRBV6-2/TRBV6-3,TRBJ2-1,-,many,TGTGCCAGCAGTTACAAGCGGAACAATGAGCAGTTCTTC,CASSYKRNNEQFF
14,TRBV6-1,TRBJ2-3,-,-,TGTGCCAGCAGTCCCGGGACTCCCACAGATACGCAGTATTTT,CASSPGTPTDTQYF
16,TRBV3-1,TRBJ2-2,TRBD2,many,TGTGCCAGCAGCCCTTTAGCGGGAGGGATGCCCGGGGAGCTGTTTTTT,CASSPLAGGMPGELFF
14,TRBV29-1,TRBJ2-6,-,many,TGCAGCGTTGCGGGCCCCCCTGGGGCCAACGTCCTGACTTTC,CSVAGPPGANVLTF
20,TRBV24-1,TRBJ2-6,-,-,TGTGCCACCAGTGGGCCGGGTGGCCAGGGGACCCCTTCTGGGGCCAACGTCCTGACTTTC,CATSGPGGQGTPSGANVLTF
14,TRBV27,TRBJ2-7,-,many,TGTGCCAGCCAGGCCGGACAGAGTCCCTACGAGCAGTACTTC,CASQAGQSPYEQYF
18,TRBV11-2,TRBJ1-5,TRBD1,-,TGTGCCAGCAGCTTAGGTTTGGGACAGGGTTTTGGCAATCAGCCCCAGCATTTT,CASSLGLGQGFGNQPQHF
15,TRBV4-2,TRBJ1-1,-,many,TGTGCCAGCAGCCAGAGGAAGAAGTCCGGACCTGAAGCTTTCTTT,CASSQRKKSGPEAFF
16,TRBV20-1,TRBJ1-5,TRBD1,many,TGCAGTGCTGGGACAGAAAAACCCTATAGCAATCAGCCCCAGCATTTT,CSAGTEKPYSNQPQHF
17,TRBV28,TRBJ2-1,TRBD1,-,TGTGCCAGCAGTGTACCCATGGGACAGAGCTCCTACAATGAGCAGTTCTTC,CASSVPMGQSSYNEQFF
15,TRBV12-3/TRBV12-4,TRBJ2-3,-,many,TGTGCCAGCAGTTTAGGGCAGGGTGATACAGATACGCAGTATTTT,CASSLGQGDTDTQYF
12,TRBV12-3/TRBV12-4,TRBJ2-7,-,many,TGTGCCAGCAGGGACGGCCACTACGAGCAGTACTTC,CASRDGHYEQYF
16,TRBV7-2,TRBJ2-1,-,many,TGTGCCAGCAGCCGACAGGAACGTCGCTCCTACAATGAGCAGTTCTTC,CASSRQERRSYNEQFF
16,TRBV12-5,TRBJ2-1,TRBD1,-,TGTGCCTGCTCCCGGGGACAGGGGGGCCCGTACAATGAGCAGTTCTTC,CACSRGQGGPYNEQFF
15,TRBV3-1,TRBJ2-2,-,many,TGTGCCAGCAGCCAGGCCCACACGAACACCGGGGAGCTGTTTTTT,CASSQAHTNTGELFF
15,TRBV7-2,TRBJ1-5,TRBD1,-,TGTGCCAGCAGCTTCAGGGGGGGTAGCCATCAGCCCCAGCATTTT,CASSFRGGSHQPQHF
16,TRBV27,TRBJ1-3,-,-,-,CASSTSIRGSGNTIYF
14,TRBV29-1,TRBJ2-1,-,few,TGCAGCGTTGAGAAGAGGAGCTCCTACAATGAGCAGTTCTTC,CSVEKRSSYNEQFF
14,TRBV6-5,TRBJ1-2,-,many,TGTGCCAGCAGTCCCTCGGACAGAGTCTATGGCTACACCTTC,CASSPSDRVYGYTF
16,TRBV7-9,TRBJ2-2,-,many,TGTGCCAGCAGCTTAGACCTTACGGCGAACACCGGGGAGCTGTTTTTT,CASSLDLTANTGELFF
15,TRBV24-1,TRBJ2-1,-,many,TGTGCCACCAGTGATTTGGTGGGCGGGTCCAATGAGCAGTTCTTC,CATSDLVGGSNEQFF
14,TRBV30,TRBJ2-7,TRBD1,-,TGTGCCTGGAGTGTCGGGACAGGGTCCTACGAGCAGTACTTC,CAWSVGTGSYEQYF
15,TRBV24-1,TRBJ2-7,TRBD2,-,TGTGCCACCAGTGATTCCCGGGAGGCCTCCTACGAGCAGTACTTC,CATSDSREASYEQYF
13,TRBV2,TRBJ2-1,-,many,TGTGCCAGCAGTGATCTCCGGGACGCGAAGCAGTTCTTC,CASSDLRDAKQFF
16,TRBV18,TRBJ2-1,-,few,TGTGCCAGCTCACCACCCTTAGGGGGAAGCTACAATGAGCAGTTCTTC,CASSPPLGGSYNEQFF
17,TRBV3-1,TRBJ2-2,TRBD1,-,TGTGCCAGCAGCGTGCGACAGGGGGCTCATACCACCGGGGAGCTGTTTTTT,CASSVRQGAHTTGELFF
15,TRBV7-9,TRBJ2-1,TRBD2,many,TGTGCCAGCAGCCAGCTAGCGGGATCCTGGGATGAGCAGTTCTTC,CASSQLAGSWDEQFF
16,TRBV6-1,TRBJ2-3,TRBD2,many,TGTGCCAGCAGTCCCAAGCGGGGCCCTAGCACAGATACGCAGTATTTT,CASSPKRGPSTDTQYF
16,TRBV5-1,TRBJ2-7,-,many,TGCGCCAGCAGCCGAACAGCCAGAACTTCATCCTACGAGCAGTACTTC,CASSRTARTSSYEQYF
14,TRBV12-3/TRBV12-4,TRBJ2-1,TRBD2,many,TGTGCCAGCAGTTTTAAAGCGGGAGGTATTGAGCAGTTCTTC,CASSFKAGGIEQFF
15,TRBV5-1,TRBJ2-7,TRBD1,many,TGCGCCAGCAGCTTCCGGGACAGGGGTTATTACGAGCAGTACTTC,CASSFRDRGYYEQYF
13,TRBV10-1,TRBJ1-5,-,once,TGCGCCAGCAGTGGACAGAGCAATCAGCCCCAGCATTTT,CASSGQSNQPQHF
13,TRBV20-1,TRBJ2-7,-,many,TGCAGTGCTTGTGGGACTGGCTCCTACGAGCAGTACTTC,CSACGTGSYEQYF
18,TRBV6-1,TRBJ2-5,TRBD2,many,TGTGCCAGCAGTGAATGGGGTCTAGCGGGGGGGCGACAAGAGACCCAGTACTTC,CASSEWGLAGGRQETQYF
18,TRBV27,TRBJ1-5,TRBD1,many,TGTGCCAGCACCCCGGTTCGGACTGGATTCCAGGGGGATCAGCCCCAGCATTTT,CASTPVRTGFQGDQPQHF
15,TRBV4-2,TRBJ2-3,-,many,TGTGCCAGCAGCCAAGAGGTCTCGAGCGCAGATACGCAGTATTTT,CASSQEVSSADTQYF
14,TRBV29-1,TRBJ1-3,-,many,TGCAGCGTTGAAGAGACAGGCTCTGGAAACACCATATATTTT,CSVEETGSGNTIYF